Sequencing of this TCR beta chain was carried out in a study of identical twins. This clonotype was seen more than once but under ten times. TCRdb ran MiXCR on the 5' RACE reads and lists one entry per CDR3 protein. Among 400,000 to 650,000 distinct CDR3 sequences, about 20% were seen once, and the ten largest hold around 0.9%. Trimming left V 9 bases short and J 2 bases short, with 15 bases between. From germline, CDR1 is SGHRS and CDR2 YFSETQ. The CDR3 spans 14 residues. This sample was shared with a second study, whose subject was T cells expressing NK-cell markers.

The sample taken for sequencing was CD4+ T cells sorted from blood. The receptor comes from a woman younger than 30 in good health. V is TRBV5-1 and J is TRBJ2-1; D not certain. The CDR3 DNA follows: TGCGCCACCTGCGAAGGGATCCCCTACAATGAGCAGTTCTTC. Translating it yields CATCEGIPYNEQFF. The full variable domain, in which reference TRBV5-1 and TRBJ2-1 provide the parts outside the CDR3, is KAGVTQTPRYLIKTRGQQVTLSCSPISGHRSVSWYQQTPGQGLQFLFEYFSETQRNKGNFPGRFSGRQFSNSRSEMNVSTLELGDSALYLCATCEGIPYNEQFFGPGTRLTVL.